The T cell receptor beta chain described here comes from a study of blood T cell dynamics during melanoma immunotherapy. The study, taken as a whole, reports: Clones driving repertoire changes may be melanoma-specific or general immune activation.

Documented time point: week 3, after first cycle of checkpoint inhibitor. One draw preceded checkpoint blockade; another followed its first cycle at week 3. Patients with prior systemic cancer treatment, concomitant immunosuppressants, or other active malignancies were excluded. Losses at the gene ends were 3 bases for V and 8 bases for J; bases not matched to a gene: 12. The CDR3 has 15 residues. Germline assignment: CDR1 GTSNPN and CDR2 SVGIG (reference sequence). For this clone: Its antigen is not known. Distinct nucleotide sequences in the sample also encode this CDR3.

TCRdb's copy holds only in-frame clones and misses some; the assay was immunoSEQ multiplex PCR. The top ten hold 0.92% of the sample, which has almost 15,000 clones, 80% to 95% seen once. The material was blood, obtained from a patient treated with checkpoint blockade. The receptor was isolated from a human donor with melanoma. The chain employs TRBV30 and TRBJ1-2; TRBD1 matches at 10 bases. CDR3 amino acids: CAWSKRRQGAGGYTF. The CDR3 DNA is TGTGCCTGGAGCAAACGGAGACAGGGGGCTGGGGGCTACACCTTC.